The 10 T cell receptor beta chains below all came from one sample that was sequenced in a study of T cells in Graves' hyperthyroidism and ophthalmopathy. Amplified TCR beta CDR3 regions derived from RNA transcripts. HTBI primers were the set used in a first-round RT-PCR of the TCR CDR3. TCRdb processed the multiplex PCR reads anew with MiXCR; each CDR3 protein has one entry. Of about 330,000 distinct CDR3 sequences in the sample, roughly an eighth are singletons; the top ten hold 34%. The material sequenced was blood. The source is a woman aged 40 to 50 with Graves' ophthalmopathy.

This clonotype showed up many times. The chain links TRBV2 to TRBJ2-7; 8 bases fit TRBD1. V shed 4 bases, J shed 3 bases, and the junction held 8 bases outside the gene matches. The CDR3 contains 15 residues. Germline V gene sequence: CDR1 SNHLY, CDR2 FYNNEI. The DNA for the CDR3 is TGTGCCAGCAGTGGTGGGACAGGCTATATCTACGAGCAGTACTTC. It translates to CASSGGTGYIYEQYF. Drawing the rest from reference TRBV2 and TRBJ2-7, the complete variable domain is EPEVTQTPSHQVTQMGQEVILRCVPISNHLYFYWYRQILGQKVEFLVSFYNNEISEKSEIFDDQFSVERPDGSNFTLKIRSTKLEDSAMYFCASSGGTGYIYEQYFGPGTRLTVT.

The rearrangement links TRBV7-9 to TRBJ2-1, with TRBD2 matching 16 bases. Germline V CDR1 and CDR2: SEHNR, FQNEAQ (reference sequence). The J segment lost 14 bases and the V segment lost 3 bases, leaving 4 bases of the junction unmatched. There are 14 residues in the CDR3. This CDR3 is CASSLGLAGGMEFF. CDR3 nucleotide sequence: TGTGCCAGCAGCTTGGGACTAGCGGGAGGGATGGAGTTCTTC.

This clonotype has at least ten counts. V and J are TRBV7-8 and TRBJ2-7, with 12 bases matching TRBD2. Germline loops: CDR1 SGHVS, CDR2 FQNEAQ. J lost 3 bases, V lost 5 bases, and 5 bases had no gene match. The CDR3 contains 15 residues. CDR3 amino acids: CASSPASGGGYEQYF. The CDR3 region has the DNA TGTGCCAGCAGCCCAGCTAGCGGGGGGGGCTACGAGCAGTACTTC.

In its sample, this clonotype was seen many times. The DNA for the CDR3 is TGTGCCAGCAGCCCATGGTATGAGCAGTTCTTC. It translates to CASSPWYEQFF. The chain carries TRBV7-9 and TRBJ2-1; the D is unclear. The V and J ends lost 5 bases and 8 bases respectively, with 7 bases between them. The CDR3 contains 11 residues. Germline V gene sequence: CDR1 SEHNR, CDR2 FQNEAQ (reference sequence).

This clonotype was picked up many times. The chain has TRBV11-2 and TRBJ2-3; either TRBD1 or TRBD2 may supply D (5 bases each). The V gene's germline CDR1 is SGHAT and CDR2 FQNNGV. V lost 5 bases and J lost 4, with 16 bases in between. The CDR3 contains 15 residues. CDR3 protein: CASSLRGLGSDTQYF. CDR3 in DNA: TGTGCCAGCAGCCTCCGGGGCCTAGGGTCAGATACGCAGTATTTT.

The chain combines TRBV30 with TRBJ2-3, with D unresolved. The germline V gene encodes CDR1 GTSNPN and CDR2 SVGIG (reference sequence). Trimming shortened V by 2 bases and J by 4 bases, and 13 bases separated the two germline ends. The CDR3 has 14 amino acids. The CDR3 is CAWSHPFLADTQYF. CDR3 DNA: TGTGCCTGGAGTCACCCATTTCTAGCAGATACGCAGTATTTT.

There are a few counts of this clonotype. The chain joins TRBV7-9 to TRBJ1-2; D gene uncertain. The CDR3 is made up of 13 amino acids. V lost 7 bases and J 6 bases, leaving 15 bases between the germline ends. From germline, CDR1 is SEHNR and CDR2 FQNEAQ (reference sequence). The CDR3 is CASIGRVGNGYTF. In DNA, the CDR3 is TGTGCCAGCATTGGCCGGGTGGGGAATGGCTACACCTTC. Filled out from reference TRBV7-9 and TRBJ1-2, the complete variable domain reads DTGVSQNPRHKITKRGQNVTFRCDPISEHNRLYWYRQTLGQGPEFLTYFQNEAQLEKSRLLSDRFSAERPKGSFSTLEIQRTEQGDSAMYLCASIGRVGNGYTFGSGTRLTVV.

This clonotype was counted many times. This chain joins TRBV10-3 and TRBJ2-1, with TRBD2 identical over 14 bases. The CDR3 is made up of 18 amino acids. With 10 bases clipped from V and 4 bases from J, the junction kept 15 bases outside the gene matches. The germline gives CDR1 ENHRY, CDR2 SYGVKD. CDR3 loop: CATSTSGRAYNPYNEQFF. CDR3 DNA sequence: TGTGCCACCTCGACTAGCGGGAGGGCCTACAATCCTTACAATGAGCAGTTCTTC.

The table lists this clonotype with many counts. V usage is TRBV2 and J usage is TRBJ2-5; no firm D call. Per the germline V gene, CDR1 is SNHLY and CDR2 is FYNNEI. This CDR3 comprises 17 residues. Trimming pared 4 bases from V and 2 bases from J, leaving 20 bases between. CDR3 in amino acids: CASSASLGGLKQETQYF. In DNA, the CDR3 is TGTGCCAGCAGTGCGTCTCTAGGCGGTCTCAAACAAGAGACCCAGTACTTC.

This clonotype was observed a few times. This chain joins TRBV14 and TRBJ2-7, with 9 nucleotides matching TRBD1. The germline CDR1 and CDR2 sequences are SGHDN and FVKESK. The CDR3 is 15 residues long. V lost 4 bases, J lost 2 bases, and 6 bases stayed unmatched. CDR3 loop: CASSRRDRVTYEQYF. The CDR3 coding sequence is TGTGCCAGCAGCCGCAGGGACAGGGTTACCTACGAGCAGTACTTC.